These 19 T cell receptor beta chains originate from one sample sequenced in a study of PD-1 blockade in mismatch repair-deficient tumors. Sequencing used immunoSEQ multiplex PCR; TCRdb keeps in-frame clones, though not all of them. Found here are around 100,000 clones, roughly four fifths of them singletons; the top ten hold roughly 6.2%. The sequences come from peripheral blood, collected roughly 35 weeks after starting pembrolizumab. These receptors were collected from an adult with mismatch repair-deficient cancer.

The chain couples TRBV9 to TRBJ1-2, with 9 nucleotides matching TRBD1. Germline V gene lookup returns CDR1 SGDLS and CDR2 YYNGEE. CDR3 size: 15 residues. V was clipped by 4 bases and J by 5 bases; unmatched bases: 9. CDR3 amino acids: CASSQSPGQGYGYTF. The CDR3 DNA sequence: TGTGCCAGCAGCCAGAGCCCGGGACAGGGTTATGGCTACACCTTC.

The chain carries TRBV9 and TRBJ2-1, with TRBD2 matching 9 bases. V gave up 4 bases and J gave up 3 bases; unmatched junction bases: 8. Germline lookup yields CDR1 SGDLS and CDR2 YYNGEE. The CDR3 covers 16 residues. The DNA for the CDR3 is TGTGCCAGCAGCACCCCGCTAGCGGGGTTCTACAATGAGCAGTTCTTC. It codes for CASSTPLAGFYNEQFF.

This clone was detected only once. The chain is built from TRBV27 and TRBJ1-1; D uncertain. Germline CDR1 and CDR2: MNHEY and SMNVEV (reference sequence). The CDR3 covers 13 residues. The germline V and J ends were trimmed by 2 bases and 5 bases, with 9 bases remaining between them. The CDR3 loop is CASSLTFGTEAFF. The CDR3 DNA reads as TGTGCCAGCAGTTTAACTTTCGGGACTGAAGCTTTCTTT.

The rearrangement uses TRBV19 and TRBJ1-3; D gene unclear. The germline gives CDR1 LNHDA, CDR2 SQIVND (reference sequence). Trimming took 3 bases from V and 4 from J, leaving 13 bases between them. The CDR3 loop spans 15 amino acids. This CDR3 reads CASSINPTAGNTIYF. DNA of the CDR3: TGTGCCAGTAGTATTAACCCAACCGCAGGAAACACCATATATTTT.

This clone came up a few times. This chain connects TRBV30 to TRBJ1-2; weak D call: TRBD1 (6 bases). The CDR3 runs 13 residues. Germline CDR1 reads GTSNPN; CDR2 reads SVGIG (reference sequence). Trimming took off 1 base at V and 7 bases at J, with 13 bases between the two ends. The CDR3 DNA follows: TGTGCCTGGAGTGCCATGCAGGGGTTTGGCTACACCTTC. This encodes CAWSAMQGFGYTF.

V is TRBV27 and J is TRBJ1-2, with 9 bases that match TRBD1. The germline gives CDR1 MNHEY, CDR2 SMNVEV (reference sequence). This CDR3 region has 13 residues. The V gene end was trimmed by 7 bases and the J gene end by 5 bases; junction bases not matched to a gene: 5. CDR3: CASKLTGGYGYTF. CDR3 bases: TGTGCCAGCAAGTTGACAGGGGGTTATGGCTACACCTTC.

V gene TRBV4-1 combines with J gene TRBJ1-4, with unresolved D. V was trimmed by 3 bases and J by 14 bases, leaving 19 bases between them. This CDR3 region has 14 residues. Germline lookup yields CDR1 MGHRA and CDR2 YSYEKL. CDR3 amino acids: CASSHPQEGAALFF. The CDR3 nucleotides are TGCGCCAGCAGCCATCCCCAGGAGGGCGCCGCCCTGTTTTTT.

This clone has only one observation. V and J are TRBV7-6 and TRBJ2-1, with D perhaps TRBD1 or TRBD2 (5 bases each). V lost 4 bases and J 10 bases, leaving 17 bases between the germline ends. This CDR3 spans 14 amino acids. The germline V gene has CDR1 SGHVS and CDR2 FNYEAQ. Written as DNA, the CDR3 is TGTGCCAGCAGCTCCGGGACCCCCCCATGGGAGCAGTTCTTC. The encoded protein is CASSSGTPPWEQFF.

Turning to this clone: Other nucleotide sequences in the sample specify the same CDR3. The rearrangement uses TRBV9 and TRBJ2-2; 10 bases align to TRBD2. Germline CDR1 is SGDLS and CDR2 is YYNGEE. This CDR3 is built from 17 residues. V trimming: 4 bases; J trimming: 6 bases; junction bases outside the gene matches: 12. The CDR3 here is CASSPNPSGRLAGELFF. Written as DNA, the CDR3 is TGTGCCAGCAGCCCTAATCCTAGCGGGAGATTGGCCGGGGAGCTGTTTTTT.

This clone was observed a single time. The junction departs from germline at one end; a sequencing error may be responsible. V is TRBV7-7 and J is TRBJ2-3; D uncertain. The germline CDR1 and CDR2 sequences are SSHAT and FNYEAQ (reference sequence). This CDR3 comprises 13 residues. The CDR3, as DNA: TGTGCTAGCAGCTTAACCGACACAGATACGCAGTATTTT. Encoded protein: CASSLTDTDTQYF.

The count of this clone is one. The chain links TRBV27 to TRBJ2-1, with D perhaps matching TRBD1 or TRBD2 (6 bases each). The V end was cut by 2 bases, the J end by 1 base, with 12 bases between. Looked up from germline, CDR1 is MNHEY and CDR2 is SMNVEV (reference sequence). This CDR3 has 16 residues. Written as DNA, the CDR3 is TGTGCCAGCAGTTTAAATAGGGGGGTTTCCTACAATGAGCAGTTCTTC. Its translation: CASSLNRGVSYNEQFF.

The rearrangement uses TRBV11-3 and TRBJ2-5, with D perhaps TRBD2 (6 bases). Trimming removed 5 bases at V and 1 base at J, with 8 bases between. Per germline, CDR1 SGHNT and CDR2 YENEEA. The CDR3 is 13 residues long. The CDR3: CASSGDSQETQYF. In DNA, the CDR3 is TGTGCCAGCAGCGGGGACTCCCAAGAGACCCAGTACTTC.

V gene TRBV11-3 combines with J gene TRBJ2-3; 9 positions match TRBD2. V shed 1 base and J 4 bases; nucleotides not matched to a gene: 3. The germline V gene has CDR1 SGHNT and CDR2 YENEEA. This CDR3 is 15 amino acids long. The CDR3 is CASSLVASGADTQYF. CDR3 bases: TGTGCCAGCAGCTTAGTGGCTAGCGGGGCAGATACGCAGTATTTT. Using reference TRBV11-3 and TRBJ2-3 for the parts outside the CDR3, the full variable domain is EAGVVQSPRYKIIEKKQPVAFWCNPISGHNTLYWYLQNLGQGPELLIRYENEEAVDDSQLPKDRFSAERLKGVDSTLKIQPAELGDSAVYLCASSLVASGADTQYFGPGTRLTVL.

The chain joins TRBV7-6 to TRBJ2-3, with 11 bases matching TRBD2. After removal of 1 base from V and 3 bases from J, the junction contained 12 bases not matched to a gene. This CDR3 is built from 19 residues. The germline CDR1 and CDR2 sequences are SGHVS and FNYEAQ. This chain's CDR3 is CASSLVPSGRFEGTDTQYF. The CDR3 bases are TGTGCCAGCAGCTTAGTACCTAGCGGGAGGTTTGAAGGTACAGATACGCAGTATTTT.

The rearrangement joins TRBV21-1 to TRBJ2-7; the table's D gene call, TRBD2, was not cross checked with the DNA. TRBV21-1 is a recognized pseudogene. This CDR3 comprises 19 residues. The CDR3 is CASSPKPRGAGILSYEQYF. The CDR3, as DNA: TGTGCCAGCAGCCCTAAACCCCGAGGTGCCGGGATACTTTCCTACGAGCAGTACTTC.

This clone was recorded a few times. The V gene is TRBV4-1, the J gene TRBJ1-2, with D possibly being TRBD1 (5 bases). Germline-derived CDR1 and CDR2 are MGHRA and YSYEKL. The CDR3 spans 15 residues. Trimming pared 0 bases from V and 4 bases from J, leaving 12 bases between. The CDR3 reads CASSQELTAIYGYTF. In nucleotides, the CDR3 is TGCGCCAGCAGCCAAGAGCTGACAGCGATCTATGGCTACACCTTC.

This sequence joins TRBV5-4 and TRBJ1-1; tentative D call: TRBD1 (6 bases). Trimming left V 0 bases short and J 5 bases short, with 14 bases between. CDR1 and CDR2 (germline): SGHNT, YYREEE (reference sequence). CDR3 length: 15 amino acids. CDR3 protein: CASSLDLGAQTEAFF. The CDR3 region has the DNA TGTGCCAGCAGCTTGGATTTGGGGGCGCAGACTGAAGCTTTCTTT.

The rearrangement joins TRBV7-2 to TRBJ2-2, with TRBD2 matching over 7 bases. The V segment lost 5 bases and the J segment 1 base; nucleotides outside the gene matches: 10. Germline V gene sequence: CDR1 SGHTA, CDR2 FQGNSA. This CDR3 region has 17 residues. For the CDR3, the DNA is TGTGCCAGCAGCCCCCCCGGGACTAACTTGAACACCGGGGAGCTGTTTTTT. It codes for CASSPPGTNLNTGELFF.

In its sample, this clone was seen a few times. The chain has TRBV10-3 and TRBJ2-2, with 10 bases matching TRBD2. The CDR3 has 15 residues. Germline V CDR1 and CDR2: ENHRY, SYGVKD. V was clipped by 2 bases and J by 7 bases; unmatched bases: 4. The CDR3 DNA reads as TGTGCCATCAGTGAGACTAGCGGGATGGGCGGGGAGCTGTTTTTT. Its protein product is CAISETSGMGGELFF.